The 20 T cell receptor beta chains listed next were all sequenced from one sample in a study of cytomegalovirus exposure and HLA in healthy donors. PCR employed 60 Vbeta and 13 Jbeta primers. The assay was immunoSEQ multiplex PCR, and TCRdb's table has in-frame clones only and misses some. The profile shows over 100,000 clones, roughly 68% of them singletons. The sequenced sample consisted of PBMCs. The origin of the receptors is a woman in her thirties in good health and CMV-seronegative.

The table lists this clone with a count of one. This sequence joins TRBV7-9 and TRBJ1-2; D is unclear. V was cut by 3 bases and J by 3 bases, with 11 bases left in between. The CDR3 spans 14 residues. Germline CDR1 reads SEHNR; CDR2 reads FQNEAQ (reference sequence). CDR3 nucleotide sequence: TGTGCCAGCAGCTTTGAACGGGGAGACTATGGCTACACCTTC. Its protein product is CASSFERGDYGYTF.

The V and J genes are TRBV6-6 and TRBJ1-1; no clear D. The CDR3 length is 11 residues. Germline CDR1 reads MNHNY; CDR2 reads SVGAGI (reference sequence). V lost 3 bases and J lost 10, with 9 bases in between. CDR3 amino acids: CASSYKGGAFF. The CDR3 DNA sequence: TGTGCCAGCAGTTATAAAGGAGGAGCTTTCTTT.

This clone was counted between two and nine times. The chain has TRBV9 and TRBJ1-5; 7 bases line up with TRBD1. Per germline, CDR1 SGDLS and CDR2 YYNGEE. The V and J ends lost 7 bases and 4 bases, in that order; junction bases with no gene match: 8. The CDR3 contains 14 residues. Here the CDR3 DNA reads TGTGCCAGCGGCAGGGACAGCGAAAATCAGCCCCAGCATTTT. Encoded protein: CASGRDSENQPQHF.

V gene TRBV9 combines with J gene TRBJ1-5; 8 bases match TRBD1. This CDR3 has 14 residues. From germline, CDR1 is SGDLS and CDR2 YYNGEE. Germline trimming cut 4 bases from V and 3 bases from J; bases unmatched to any gene: 3. CDR3: CASSLTGVNQPQHF. CDR3 in DNA: TGTGCCAGCAGCCTGACAGGGGTCAATCAGCCCCAGCATTTT.

V gene TRBV6-1 combines with J gene TRBJ2-2, with TRBD1 as a possible D gene (5 bases). Germline assignment: CDR1 MNHNS and CDR2 SASEGT. This CDR3 has 16 residues. V was shortened by 2 bases and J by 1 base, with 11 bases between the two germline ends. The CDR3 DNA is TGTGCCAGCAGTGAATCACAGGAGCAGAACACCGGGGAGCTGTTTTTT. This encodes CASSESQEQNTGELFF.

The V and J genes are TRBV5-1 and TRBJ2-7; TRBD1 might be the D (6 bases). CDR3 size: 14 residues. With 3 bases removed from V and 5 bases from J, the gap between germline ends came to 15 bases. Germline V gene sequence: CDR1 SGHRS, CDR2 YFSETQ. The DNA for the CDR3 is TGCGCCAGCAGCTGGTCAGGGGCGAGGAACGAGCAGTACTTC. This encodes CASSWSGARNEQYF.

The chain is built from TRBV19 and TRBJ2-2; 10 bases align to TRBD2. Germline CDR1 and CDR2: LNHDA and SQIVND (reference sequence). The CDR3 spans 15 residues. The J segment lost 7 bases and the V segment lost 4 bases, leaving 6 bases of the junction unmatched. The CDR3: CASSTEREGVGELFF. As DNA, the CDR3 is TGTGCCAGTAGTACCGAGCGGGAGGGGGTCGGGGAGCTGTTTTTT.

The CDR3 spells CASSIGLLNTEAFF. CDR3 nucleotides: TGTGCCAGTAGTATAGGACTCCTCAACACTGAAGCTTTCTTT. V usage is TRBV19 and J usage is TRBJ1-1; D is uncertain. Trimming removed 1 base from V and 2 bases from J, with 8 bases in between. The germline CDR1 and CDR2 sequences are LNHDA and SQIVND (reference sequence). The CDR3 is 14 amino acids.

This chain connects TRBV6-5 to TRBJ1-1; weak D call: TRBD1 (6 bases). The CDR3 extends over 13 amino acids. V was trimmed by 6 bases and J by 4 bases, leaving 12 bases between them. Germline V gives CDR1 MNHEY, CDR2 SVGAGI. CDR3 coding DNA: TGTGCCAGCAGGTTCCAGGGGATCACTGAAGCTTTCTTT. Translated, it gives CASRFQGITEAFF.

This clone was found once. The rearrangement links TRBV6-6 to TRBJ2-2, with 13 bases aligning to TRBD2. Germline loops: CDR1 MNHNY, CDR2 SVGAGI (reference sequence). The CDR3 totals 15 residues. Trimming cost V 5 bases and J 6 bases; bases outside gene matches: 3. The CDR3: CASSILAGGPGELFF. CDR3 DNA sequence: TGTGCCAGCAGTATACTAGCGGGGGGGCCCGGGGAGCTGTTTTTT.

In this sample, this clone turned up once. This chain uses TRBV18 with TRBJ1-2, with a weak D call TRBD1 (5 bases). The CDR3 contains 15 residues. Germline assignment: CDR1 KGHSH and CDR2 LQKENI. Trimming cost V 3 bases and J 7 bases, with 18 bases left between them. The CDR3 bases are TGTGCCAGCTCACCTTTTCGCGGCAGGGAAGGTGGCTACACCTTC. It encodes CASSPFRGREGGYTF.

The chain employs TRBV2 and TRBJ2-7; D may be TRBD2 (5 bases). Germline lookup yields CDR1 SNHLY and CDR2 FYNNEI. V dropped 8 bases and J dropped 6 bases, with 20 bases sitting between them. The CDR3 covers 14 residues. The chain's CDR3 is CASAFGSHRGEQYF. CDR3 sequence (DNA): TGTGCCAGCGCCTTTGGTTCTCATCGGGGCGAGCAGTACTTC.

The rearrangement joins TRBV6-5 to TRBJ1-1; D might be TRBD1 (6 bases). The V gene's germline CDR1 is MNHEY and CDR2 SVGAGI. Trimming took 10 bases from V and 3 from J, leaving 21 bases between them. The length of the CDR3 is 15 residues. CDR3 in DNA: TGTGCCACAACCGAGGGGGTAGGACGCGACACTGAAGCTTTCTTT. Its protein product is CATTEGVGRDTEAFF.

This sequence joins TRBV5-4 and TRBJ2-7; tentative D call: TRBD1 (6 bases). Germline CDR1 SGHNT, CDR2 YYREEE (reference sequence). CDR3 length: 14 residues. V lost 2 bases, J lost 1 base, and 10 bases lay in between. The CDR3 spells CASSFPGQSYEQYF. The CDR3 DNA reads TGTGCCAGCAGCTTTCCGGGACAATCCTACGAGCAGTACTTC.

This clone was detected a few times. This sequence joins TRBV7-9 and TRBJ1-1, with a weak D call TRBD1 (5 bases). The V end lost 4 bases, the J end lost 4 bases, and 7 bases lay between the germline ends. Germline CDR1 and CDR2: SEHNR and FQNEAQ (reference sequence). There are 12 residues in the CDR3. CDR3 DNA sequence: TGTGCCAGCAGCTACGGGGGCACTGAAGCTTTCTTT. It is translated as CASSYGGTEAFF.

V is TRBV18 and J is TRBJ2-2; D not certain. Looked up from germline, CDR1 is KGHSH and CDR2 is LQKENI. V shed 0 bases and J shed 4 bases, with 3 bases lying between them. The CDR3 spans 13 residues. The CDR3 is CASSPPATGELFF. Written as DNA, the CDR3 is TGTGCCAGCTCACCACCGGCCACCGGGGAGCTGTTTTTT.

The rearrangement links TRBV29-1 to TRBJ2-5; TRBD2 matches 7 bases. The CDR3 runs to 14 residues. Germline loops: CDR1 SQVTM, CDR2 ANQGSEA. With 2 bases clipped from V and 3 bases from J, the junction kept 6 bases outside the gene matches. In DNA form, the CDR3 reads TGCAGCGTTGAAAAGCGGGGTGAAGAAGAGACCCAGTACTTC. It yields the protein CSVEKRGEEETQYF.

The genes are TRBV30 and TRBJ2-7; D is possibly TRBD2 (5 bases). This CDR3 has 14 amino acids. Trimming pared 0 bases from V and 0 bases from J, leaving 9 bases between. The germline gives CDR1 GTSNPN, CDR2 SVGIG (reference sequence). CDR3 in amino acids: CAWSVPGVSYEQYF. In DNA form, the CDR3 reads TGTGCCTGGAGTGTACCCGGGGTCTCCTACGAGCAGTACTTC.

V usage is TRBV28 and J usage is TRBJ2-5; D uncertain. The V end was cut by 6 bases, the J end by 5 bases, with 7 bases between. Germline V gene data show CDR1 as MDHEN and CDR2 as SYDVKM. CDR3 size: 11 residues. The CDR3 loop reads CASRSRETQYF. The DNA for the CDR3 is TGTGCCAGCAGGTCCAGGGAGACCCAGTACTTC.

V and J are TRBV9 and TRBJ2-7; 8 bases align to TRBD1. This CDR3 has 14 amino acids. V was pared by 3 bases and J by 2 bases, with 4 bases of the junction left unmatched. CDR1 is SGDLS and CDR2 is YYNGEE in the germline V gene. CDR3 residues: CASSDGQGAYEQYF. In DNA, the CDR3 is TGTGCCAGCAGCGACGGACAGGGCGCCTACGAGCAGTACTTC.